Listed below are T cell receptor beta chains from one sample, sequenced in a study of Ad26.COV2.S vaccination and SARS-CoV-2 variants. Libraries were prepared by immunoSEQ multiplex PCR; TCRdb keeps only in-frame clonotypes and omits some of them. The sample carries 300,000 to 350,000 clones, about 82% recorded once. The sequencing used peripheral blood, collected in a trial of Ad26.COV2.S vaccine versus placebo. The receptor source for this set is a person between 18 and 65 years old who received the Ad26.COV2.S COVID-19 vaccine or a placebo. CDR3s include the opening cysteine and the closing phenylalanine or tryptophan. A D gene is named only where the DNA matches it firmly. A row's size may be missing; if present it is once, few, many or a size class.

NA | TRBD1 | TRBJ2-1 | TRBV11-3 | TGTGCCAGCAGCTTAGGAACAGGGGGAAGGGATGAGCAGTTCTTC | CASSLGTGGRDEQFF
few | NA | TRBJ1-1 | TRBV9 | TGTGCCAGCAGCGCTCGGGGCCAGAACACTGAAGCTTTCTTT | CASSARGQNTEAFF
NA | NA | TRBJ1-4 | TRBV4-3 | TGCGCCAGCAGCCAAGAAACCGGGGGTGCGAAACTGTTTTTT | CASSQETGGAKLFF
few | TRBD1 | TRBJ1-6 | TRBV29-1 | TGCGGACCGACAGGGCGGGAGCATTCACCCCTCCACTTT | CGPTGREHSPLHF
NA | NA | TRBJ1-1 | TRBV7-9 | TGTGCCAGCAGCTTGTCAGGGGCCTACACTGAAGCTTTCTTT | CASSLSGAYTEAFF
once | NA | TRBJ2-5 | TRBV19 | TGTGCCAGTAGTCAGGGGGGCGCCCGATTAAACTTC | CASSQGGARLNF
NA | NA | TRBJ2-3 | TRBV6-5 | TGTGCCAGCAGTTACAGGGGTCGGCCGGCAGATACGCAGTATTTT | CASSYRGRPADTQYF
NA | TRBD1 | TRBJ1-1 | TRBV7-9 | TGTGCCAGCAGCTTAGTCCTAACAGGGGGCGCCCCCTGGGGGAACAAAGCTTTCTTT | CASSLVLTGGAPWGNKAFF
NA | TRBD1 | TRBJ2-7 | TRBV5-4 | TGTGCCAGCAGCTTGGCCTCGATCCGACAGGGCTATAGCTCCTACGAGCAGTACTTC | CASSLASIRQGYSSYEQYF
NA | NA | TRBJ2-2 | TRBV25-1 | TGTGCCAGCAGGGGAGAGGGCCACGCCGGGGAGCTGTTTTTT | CASRGEGHAGELFF
few | TRBD2 | TRBJ2-1 | TRBV6-5 | TGTGCCAGCAGTTACTCTTGGCTAGCGGGTGTTGAGCAGTTCTTC | CASSYSWLAGVEQFF
NA | NA | TRBJ1-2 | TRBV18 | TGTGCCAGCTCACCGGACCGGTCCTATGGCTACACCTTC | CASSPDRSYGYTF
NA | NA | TRBJ1-2 | TRBV6-6 | TGTGCCAGCAAAGGCCCGGGGGGTCGCGAAGGCTACACCTTC | CASKGPGGREGYTF
NA | NA | TRBJ2-3 | TRBV18 | TGTGCCAGCTTCCTCCTAAACAGGGTTGTCACAGATACGCAGTATTTT | CASFLLNRVVTDTQYF
NA | NA | TRBJ2-1 | TRBV29-1 | TGCAGCGTTGAAGATCGAGTCGGCAGCACCTACAATGAGCAGTTCTTC | CSVEDRVGSTYNEQFF
NA | NA | TRBJ1-1 | TRBV18 | TGTGCCAGCTCAGCAACTACAGGGTACACTGAAGCTTTCTTT | CASSATTGYTEAFF
NA | TRBD1 | TRBJ1-6 | TRBV25-1 | TGTGCCAGCAGAAAAGAACAGGGGTCCCTCCACTTT | CASRKEQGSLHF
once | NA | TRBJ1-1 | TRBV18 | TGTGCCAGCTCACCGGACCGATTTGTGAACACTGAAGCTTTCTTT | CASSPDRFVNTEAFF
once | NA | TRBJ1-6 | TRBV19 | TGTGCCAGTAAAACAGGGAGCTCCTATAATTCACCCCTCCACTTT | CASKTGSSYNSPLHF
NA | NA | TRBJ2-5 | TRBV7-8 | TGTGCCAGCAGCTTAGCCCGAGAGGTTAGCTGGGGGGAGACCCAGTACTTC | CASSLAREVSWGETQYF
once | NA | TRBJ1-5 | TRBV19 | TGTGCCAGTAACGGGGGGAAGGGCTCACCCACTAATCAGCCCCAGCATTTT | CASNGGKGSPTNQPQHF
NA | NA | TRBJ1-2 | TRBV2 | TGTGCCAGCAGTGAGGCAGGAGGATTGGGTTCTCGTTCCGGCTACACCTTC | CASSEAGGLGSRSGYTF
NA | NA | TRBJ1-2 | TRBV5-6 | TGTGCCAGCGGCAGCATAACGGGCTCCAGCACCTCTATCGGCTACACCTTC | CASGSITGSSTSIGYTF
once | TRBD2 | TRBJ2-1 | TRBV18 | TGTGCCAGCTCCCCACTAGCGGGGGATTACAATGAGCAGTTCTTC | CASSPLAGDYNEQFF
NA | TRBD2 | TRBJ2-3 | TRBV5-1 | TGCGCCAGCAGCTTTGCGGGGGGAAGCACAGATACGCAGTATTTT | CASSFAGGSTDTQYF
NA | TRBD2 | TRBJ2-7 | TRBV3-1/TRBV3-2 | TGTGCCAGCAGCCCCAGCGGGGGTGCCTACGAGCAGTACTTC | CASSPSGGAYEQYF
few | NA | TRBJ2-5 | TRBV2 | TGTGCCAGCAGTCGGACTGGGATTCAGGACCAGTACTTC | CASSRTGIQDQYF
NA | TRBD2 | TRBJ2-3 | TRBV7-8 | TGTGCCAGCAGCTTAGCCGGACTAGCAATTGATACGCAGTATTTT | CASSLAGLAIDTQYF
NA | NA | TRBJ1-1 | TRBV19 | TGTGCCAGTATAGAAGGTGGACAGACGAACACTGAAGCTTTCTTT | CASIEGGQTNTEAFF
NA | TRBD1 | TRBJ1-1 | TRBV18 | TGTGCCAGCTCACCAGTGGACAGGGGGGGTGTAGACACTGAAGCTTTCTTT | CASSPVDRGGVDTEAFF
NA | NA | TRBJ1-5 | TRBV6-5 | TGTGCCAGTAGCCGGGACCTAAATCAGCCCCAGCATTTT | CASSRDLNQPQHF